The TCR beta chain under discussion was sequenced for a study of metastatic and nonmetastatic thyroid tumors. Study overall: Comparative analysis of repertoires was undertaken across blood and tumor or nodule tissue obtained from malignant and benign thyroid patients. Study-level results: Significantly greater TCR beta diversity was reportedly found in malignant thyroid tumors than in benign nodules (in blood and tumor).

Each patient came to thyroid surgery without any prior treatment (of any kind). In the original processing: Building a distant-metastasis classifier for papillary thyroid cancer drew on CDR3 differences across clinicopathological groups. MiXCR reprocessed the PCR reads for TCRdb. The V and J calls were determined by TCRdb, not by the authors. The profile shows around 26,000 clones, around 3.5% of them singletons. This clone was seen repeatedly, ten times or more. Its antigen remains unidentified. The sequence was collected from a male donor with papillary thyroid cancer or a benign thyroid nodule (not recorded which). Some clones in this sample may be carry-over from other donors' samples. The sequenced sample consisted of blood.

Here the CDR3 DNA reads TGTGCCAGCAGCTTAGCGGGAGGGCCACGGTACGAGCAGTACTTC. Its protein is CASSLAGGPRYEQYF. The chain couples TRBV3-1 to TRBJ2-7, with 11 bases identical to TRBD2. The CDR3 length is 15 residues. Germline CDR1 LGHDT, CDR2 YNNKEL (reference sequence). Germline trimming cut 5 bases from V and 4 bases from J; bases unmatched to any gene: 7.